The clone carrying this TCR beta chain has a count of ten or more. This specimen comes from a study of T cells in Graves' hyperthyroidism and ophthalmopathy. With 3 bases clipped from V and 8 bases from J, the junction kept 4 bases outside the gene matches. The CDR3 sequence is 14 residues long. Amplified TCR beta CDR3 regions derived from RNA transcripts. HTBI primers were used for first-round RT-PCR of the TCR CDR3. MiXCR was run by TCRdb on the multiplex PCR reads, yielding one entry per CDR3 protein. In the table there are 550,000 to 800,000 distinct CDR3 sequences, about 15% of which are singletons.

The chain combines TRBV12-3 or TRBV12-4 with TRBJ2-2; 9 bases are a match to TRBD2. This receptor was identified in a young man with Graves' hyperthyroidism. The sequenced sample consisted of blood. The CDR3 nucleotides read TGTGCCAGCAGTTTCGCGGGAGGGGCAGGGGAGCTGTTTTTT. It specifies CASSFAGGAGELFF.